The rows below give T cell receptor beta chains drawn from one sample of a study of blood T cells in healthy people across ages. Via MiXCR, TCRdb re-called the 5' RACE reads, giving one row per CDR3 protein. Of roughly 1,500,000 distinct CDR3 sequences detected, around 35% appear once; the ten largest clones hold 10% to 12%. Sequencing was carried out using blood. These receptors were taken from a woman aged 25 to 39 in good health. The CDR3 runs from the conserved cysteine through the conserved F or W. The D gene is left open where the match is weak. Clone size, where shown, is once, few, many, or a class for clones that have expanded.

abundance,j_gene,v_gene,d_gene,CDR3aa,CDR3nt
.,TRBJ1-2,TRBV12-5,.,CASGSGDANYGYTF,TGTGCTAGTGGTTCAGGGGACGCTAACTATGGCTACACCTTC
.,TRBJ2-4,TRBV3-1,TRBD1,CASSQRRDRGKNIQYF,TGTGCCAGCAGCCAACGTCGCGACAGGGGAAAAAACATTCAGTACTTC
few,TRBJ2-7,TRBV5-1,.,CASSLHLAANEQYF,TGCGCCAGCAGCTTACACCTTGCCGCGAATGAGCAGTACTTC
.,TRBJ2-3,TRBV6-2/TRBV6-3,TRBD2,CASTSSGRYTDTQYF,TGTGCCAGCACTTCTAGCGGGAGGTACACAGATACGCAGTATTTT
.,TRBJ2-7,TRBV6-2/TRBV6-3,.,CASSYSRVGGNYEQYF,TGTGCCAGCAGTTACTCGAGAGTCGGTGGGAACTACGAGCAGTACTTC
.,TRBJ2-5,TRBV4-1,TRBD1,CASSQDDRANTWGYF,TGCGCCAGCAGCCAAGATGACAGGGCCAACACCTGGGGGTACTTC
.,TRBJ2-1,TRBV6-5,.,CASSYAPYNEQFF,TGTGCCAGCAGTTACGCCCCATACAATGAGCAGTTCTTC
.,TRBJ2-1,TRBV9,.,CASSASETINEQFF,TGTGCCAGCAGCGCCTCGGAGACTATCAATGAGCAGTTCTTC
.,TRBJ2-3,TRBV20-1,.,CSARGVLSTDTQYF,TGCAGTGCTAGAGGAGTCCTTAGCACAGATACGCAGTATTTT
few,TRBJ2-1,TRBV14,.,CASSQSPEQFF,TGTGCCAGCAGCCAAAGCCCGGAGCAGTTCTTC
.,TRBJ2-5,TRBV4-1,TRBD1,CAGSQDVAGGRGTQYF,TGCGCCGGCAGCCAAGATGTCGCAGGGGGCAGGGGGACCCAGTACTTC
.,TRBJ1-1,TRBV13,TRBD1,CASSLVSGGLNTEAFF,TGTGCCAGCAGCTTAGTGTCAGGGGGCCTGAACACTGAAGCTTTCTTT
few,TRBJ1-1,TRBV27,.,CATANGVTAFF,TGTGCCACCGCTAATGGGGTTACCGCTTTCTTT
.,TRBJ2-3,TRBV7-9,.,CACSLTGSDTDTQYF,TGTGCCTGCAGCTTGACGGGTTCAGACACAGATACGCAGTATTTT
few,TRBJ2-5,TRBV7-9,.,CASSKPVETQYF,TGTGCCAGCAGCAAGCCGGTAGAGACCCAGTACTTC
few,TRBJ1-5,TRBV20-1,TRBD1,CSARPTGTGRQHQHF,TGCAGTGCTAGACCTACTGGGACAGGGAGACAGCACCAGCATTTT
.,TRBJ2-6,TRBV5-5,.,CASSLLGSSGANVLTF,TGTGCCAGCAGCTTGTTAGGCTCGTCTGGGGCCAACGTCCTGACTTTC
.,TRBJ2-4,TRBV5-1,.,CASSRAPGADIQYF,TGCGCCAGCAGCCGGGCCCCAGGGGCGGACATTCAGTACTTC
.,TRBJ2-3,TRBV27,.,CASSFAGLSDTQYF,TGTGCCAGCAGTTTCGCGGGATTATCAGATACGCAGTATTTT
.,TRBJ1-5,TRBV7-9,.,CASSSGGGSQPQHF,TGTGCCAGCAGCTCTGGGGGGGGAAGTCAGCCCCAGCATTTT
.,TRBJ2-3,TRBV28,.,CASSFQGTVTQYF,TGTGCCAGCAGTTTTCAGGGGACCGTGACGCAGTATTTT
few,TRBJ2-7,TRBV3-1,.,CASSQVGGKAYEQYF,TGTGCCAGCAGCCAAGTAGGGGGGAAAGCGTACGAGCAGTACTTC
.,TRBJ2-5,TRBV11-2,TRBD2,CASSPVHGGTYQETQYF,TGTGCCAGCAGCCCCGTACACGGGGGGACCTACCAAGAGACCCAGTACTTC
.,TRBJ1-1,TRBV20-1,.,CSATVSTPGRNTEAFF,TGCAGTGCTACCGTTAGCACTCCTGGGCGGAACACTGAAGCTTTCTTT
few,TRBJ2-7,TRBV9,.,CASSPGGTPSYEQYF,TGTGCCAGCTCCCCGGGCGGGACACCCTCCTACGAGCAGTACTTC
.,TRBJ2-1,TRBV20-1,TRBD2,CSARERGTPYNEQFF,TGCAGTGCTAGAGAGCGGGGGACGCCATACAATGAGCAGTTCTTC
many,TRBJ2-3,TRBV29-1,TRBD2,CSGSSGDSTQYF,TGCAGCGGTTCTAGCGGGGATAGTACGCAGTATTTT
.,TRBJ1-4,TRBV12-3/TRBV12-4,.,CASSPTPNRDDNEKLFF,TGTGCCAGCAGTCCCACGCCTAACAGGGATGATAATGAAAAACTGTTTTTT
few,TRBJ2-1,TRBV29-1,.,CSVDPNSEQFF,TGCAGCGTTGATCCCAACTCTGAGCAGTTCTTC
few,TRBJ1-2,TRBV7-9,.,CASASTHGGYTF,TGTGCCAGCGCCAGTACGCATGGAGGCTACACCTTC
few,TRBJ1-1,TRBV27,TRBD1,CASSFLGQGDGTEAFF,TGTGCCAGCAGTTTTTTGGGACAGGGGGATGGTACTGAAGCTTTCTTT
.,TRBJ2-7,TRBV29-1,TRBD2,CSVEAGGAYEQYF,TGCAGCGTTGAGGCGGGAGGCGCCTACGAGCAGTACTTC
few,TRBJ2-7,TRBV5-1,.,CASSRNPRDEQYF,TGCGCCAGCAGCCGAAACCCCAGGGACGAGCAGTACTTC
few,TRBJ2-6,TRBV19,TRBD1,CASSMGQGALGANVLTF,TGTGCCAGTAGTATGGGACAGGGGGCGCTTGGGGCCAACGTCCTGACTTTC
few,TRBJ2-5,TRBV12-3/TRBV12-4,.,CASGGRWEETQYF,TGTGCCAGCGGGGGACGTTGGGAAGAGACCCAGTACTTC
.,TRBJ2-3,TRBV7-9,TRBD2,CASSRQTSSDTQYF,TGTGCCAGCAGCCGGCAGACTAGCTCAGATACGCAGTATTTT
.,TRBJ2-3,TRBV27,.,CASSNRDPLDTQYF,TGTGCCAGCAGTAACAGGGACCCGTTGGATACGCAGTATTTT
.,TRBJ2-7,TRBV7-9,TRBD2,CASSPGGVWSPGAYEQYF,TGTGCCAGCAGCCCGGGGGGTGTCTGGAGCCCCGGCGCCTACGAGCAGTACTTC
.,TRBJ1-2,TRBV14,.,CASSIKANYGYTF,TGTGCCAGCAGTATAAAAGCTAACTATGGCTACACCTTT
.,TRBJ2-1,TRBV7-2,.,CASSLSTRRTNEQFF,TGTGCCAGCAGCTTAAGTACCCGGAGAACCAATGAGCAGTTCTTC
.,TRBJ2-5,TRBV20-1,TRBD2,CSAGDLREVQETQYF,TGCAGTGCTGGAGATCTCCGGGAGGTGCAGGAGACCCAGTACTTC
once,TRBJ1-1,TRBV7-2,.,CASSLEGLLNTEAFF,TGTGCCAGCAGCTTAGAGGGACTGTTGAACACTGAAGCTTTCTTT
once,TRBJ1-2,TRBV20-1,.,CSATQVIYGYTF,TGCAGTGCGACCCAAGTCATTTATGGCTACACCTTC
many,TRBJ2-3,TRBV7-2,TRBD2,CASSFLAGRTDTQYF,TGTGCCAGCAGCTTCTTAGCGGGAAGGACAGATACGCAGTATTTT
once,TRBJ2-7,TRBV28,TRBD2,CASRTIGFEREDYEQYF,TGTGCCAGCAGGACCATAGGGTTCGAGCGGGAGGACTACGAGCAGTACTTC
few,TRBJ2-1,TRBV20-1,.,CSARETLSEQFF,TGCAGTGCTAGGGAGACTCTGTCGGAGCAGTTCTTC
.,TRBJ2-3,TRBV3-1,.,CVSSQRGAVANAQYF,TGTGTCAGCAGCCAACGCGGGGCCGTAGCCAACGCGCAGTATTTT
.,TRBJ1-6,TRBV18,.,CASSPIGIQSSYNSPLHF,TGTGCCAGCTCACCAATCGGTATCCAGAGCTCCTATAATTCACCCCTCCACTTT
.,TRBJ2-1,TRBV3-1,TRBD2,CASSRGTSGGEIYNEQFF,TGTGCCAGCAGCCGCGGGACTAGCGGGGGGGAAATTTACAATGAGCAGTTCTTC
few,TRBJ2-1,TRBV12-3/TRBV12-4,TRBD2,CASSLVGTSVYNEQFF,TGTGCCAGCAGTTTAGTTGGGACTAGCGTATACAATGAGCAGTTCTTC
.,TRBJ2-1,TRBV3-1,.,CASSQGAGSSYNEQFF,TGTGCCAGCAGCCAAGGGGCAGGCAGCTCCTACAATGAGCAGTTCTTC
.,TRBJ2-1,TRBV19,TRBD2,CASRTSGSYNEQFF,TGTGCCAGCAGGACTAGCGGGAGTTACAATGAGCAGTTCTTC
.,TRBJ1-1,TRBV7-9,.,CASSKPWDTEAFF,TGTGCCAGCAGCAAGCCCTGGGACACTGAAGCTTTCTTT
.,TRBJ2-1,TRBV27,TRBD2,CASSSSSGGREQFF,TGTGCCAGCAGTTCCTCTAGCGGGGGGCGGGAGCAGTTCTTC
.,TRBJ2-7,TRBV20-1,.,CSARVKRIDYEQYF,TGCAGTGCTAGAGTGAAAAGGATCGACTACGAGCAGTACTTC